This paragraph covers one T cell receptor beta chain sequence. Using immunoSEQ multiplex PCR, the repertoire was profiled, and TCRdb retains in-frame clones only, with some absent. The data hold around 110,000 clones, with 80% to 95% observed a single time. These data are taken from a study of blood T cell repertoires in COVID-19. Study information: PBMCs, B-cell-depleted T cells, or T cells provided the cDNA or gDNA that made up the material.

The TCR comes from a woman aged 25 to 45 with acute or convalescent COVID-19. Sample: peripheral blood.

The CDR3 is CAWRQIPTDTQYF. Here the CDR3 DNA reads TGTGCCTGGCGACAGATACCTACAGATACGCAGTATTTT. The gene calls are TRBV30 and TRBJ2-3; D might be TRBD1 (5 bases). Trimming left V 5 bases short and J 3 bases short, with 12 bases between. CDR3 length equals 13 residues. Germline-derived CDR1 and CDR2 are GTSNPN and SVGIG (reference sequence).